This T cell receptor (beta chain) emerged from a study of cytomegalovirus exposure and HLA in healthy donors. Whole-study results and caveats: There were several of the most significant clusters that appeared linked to common viral pathogens in a later analysis. 150 to 200 TCR beta chains were listed as cytomegalovirus-associated. Later analysis associated a missense DCLRE1C variant with TCR beta V- and J-gene trimming.

Points on this clone: What it binds is unknown.

The ends lost 5 bases at V and 0 bases at J; junction bases unmatched: 7. The length of the CDR3 is 16 residues. Germline-derived CDR1 and CDR2 are SGHRS and YFSETQ. PCR employed 60 Vbeta and 13 Jbeta primers. Repertoires were generated with immunoSEQ multiplex PCR, while TCRdb's copy carries only in-frame clones and drops some. The sample records 90,000 to 120,000 clones, about 80% being singletons. The sequencing input was PBMCs. This sequence was found in a man aged 45-65 years in good health and CMV-seropositive. V gene TRBV5-1 combines with J gene TRBJ2-1; the match to TRBD2 covers 8 bases. The CDR3 loop reads CASRVSGTSSYNEQFF. CDR3 nucleotide sequence: TGCGCCAGCAGGGTTAGCGGGACGAGCTCCTACAATGAGCAGTTCTTC.